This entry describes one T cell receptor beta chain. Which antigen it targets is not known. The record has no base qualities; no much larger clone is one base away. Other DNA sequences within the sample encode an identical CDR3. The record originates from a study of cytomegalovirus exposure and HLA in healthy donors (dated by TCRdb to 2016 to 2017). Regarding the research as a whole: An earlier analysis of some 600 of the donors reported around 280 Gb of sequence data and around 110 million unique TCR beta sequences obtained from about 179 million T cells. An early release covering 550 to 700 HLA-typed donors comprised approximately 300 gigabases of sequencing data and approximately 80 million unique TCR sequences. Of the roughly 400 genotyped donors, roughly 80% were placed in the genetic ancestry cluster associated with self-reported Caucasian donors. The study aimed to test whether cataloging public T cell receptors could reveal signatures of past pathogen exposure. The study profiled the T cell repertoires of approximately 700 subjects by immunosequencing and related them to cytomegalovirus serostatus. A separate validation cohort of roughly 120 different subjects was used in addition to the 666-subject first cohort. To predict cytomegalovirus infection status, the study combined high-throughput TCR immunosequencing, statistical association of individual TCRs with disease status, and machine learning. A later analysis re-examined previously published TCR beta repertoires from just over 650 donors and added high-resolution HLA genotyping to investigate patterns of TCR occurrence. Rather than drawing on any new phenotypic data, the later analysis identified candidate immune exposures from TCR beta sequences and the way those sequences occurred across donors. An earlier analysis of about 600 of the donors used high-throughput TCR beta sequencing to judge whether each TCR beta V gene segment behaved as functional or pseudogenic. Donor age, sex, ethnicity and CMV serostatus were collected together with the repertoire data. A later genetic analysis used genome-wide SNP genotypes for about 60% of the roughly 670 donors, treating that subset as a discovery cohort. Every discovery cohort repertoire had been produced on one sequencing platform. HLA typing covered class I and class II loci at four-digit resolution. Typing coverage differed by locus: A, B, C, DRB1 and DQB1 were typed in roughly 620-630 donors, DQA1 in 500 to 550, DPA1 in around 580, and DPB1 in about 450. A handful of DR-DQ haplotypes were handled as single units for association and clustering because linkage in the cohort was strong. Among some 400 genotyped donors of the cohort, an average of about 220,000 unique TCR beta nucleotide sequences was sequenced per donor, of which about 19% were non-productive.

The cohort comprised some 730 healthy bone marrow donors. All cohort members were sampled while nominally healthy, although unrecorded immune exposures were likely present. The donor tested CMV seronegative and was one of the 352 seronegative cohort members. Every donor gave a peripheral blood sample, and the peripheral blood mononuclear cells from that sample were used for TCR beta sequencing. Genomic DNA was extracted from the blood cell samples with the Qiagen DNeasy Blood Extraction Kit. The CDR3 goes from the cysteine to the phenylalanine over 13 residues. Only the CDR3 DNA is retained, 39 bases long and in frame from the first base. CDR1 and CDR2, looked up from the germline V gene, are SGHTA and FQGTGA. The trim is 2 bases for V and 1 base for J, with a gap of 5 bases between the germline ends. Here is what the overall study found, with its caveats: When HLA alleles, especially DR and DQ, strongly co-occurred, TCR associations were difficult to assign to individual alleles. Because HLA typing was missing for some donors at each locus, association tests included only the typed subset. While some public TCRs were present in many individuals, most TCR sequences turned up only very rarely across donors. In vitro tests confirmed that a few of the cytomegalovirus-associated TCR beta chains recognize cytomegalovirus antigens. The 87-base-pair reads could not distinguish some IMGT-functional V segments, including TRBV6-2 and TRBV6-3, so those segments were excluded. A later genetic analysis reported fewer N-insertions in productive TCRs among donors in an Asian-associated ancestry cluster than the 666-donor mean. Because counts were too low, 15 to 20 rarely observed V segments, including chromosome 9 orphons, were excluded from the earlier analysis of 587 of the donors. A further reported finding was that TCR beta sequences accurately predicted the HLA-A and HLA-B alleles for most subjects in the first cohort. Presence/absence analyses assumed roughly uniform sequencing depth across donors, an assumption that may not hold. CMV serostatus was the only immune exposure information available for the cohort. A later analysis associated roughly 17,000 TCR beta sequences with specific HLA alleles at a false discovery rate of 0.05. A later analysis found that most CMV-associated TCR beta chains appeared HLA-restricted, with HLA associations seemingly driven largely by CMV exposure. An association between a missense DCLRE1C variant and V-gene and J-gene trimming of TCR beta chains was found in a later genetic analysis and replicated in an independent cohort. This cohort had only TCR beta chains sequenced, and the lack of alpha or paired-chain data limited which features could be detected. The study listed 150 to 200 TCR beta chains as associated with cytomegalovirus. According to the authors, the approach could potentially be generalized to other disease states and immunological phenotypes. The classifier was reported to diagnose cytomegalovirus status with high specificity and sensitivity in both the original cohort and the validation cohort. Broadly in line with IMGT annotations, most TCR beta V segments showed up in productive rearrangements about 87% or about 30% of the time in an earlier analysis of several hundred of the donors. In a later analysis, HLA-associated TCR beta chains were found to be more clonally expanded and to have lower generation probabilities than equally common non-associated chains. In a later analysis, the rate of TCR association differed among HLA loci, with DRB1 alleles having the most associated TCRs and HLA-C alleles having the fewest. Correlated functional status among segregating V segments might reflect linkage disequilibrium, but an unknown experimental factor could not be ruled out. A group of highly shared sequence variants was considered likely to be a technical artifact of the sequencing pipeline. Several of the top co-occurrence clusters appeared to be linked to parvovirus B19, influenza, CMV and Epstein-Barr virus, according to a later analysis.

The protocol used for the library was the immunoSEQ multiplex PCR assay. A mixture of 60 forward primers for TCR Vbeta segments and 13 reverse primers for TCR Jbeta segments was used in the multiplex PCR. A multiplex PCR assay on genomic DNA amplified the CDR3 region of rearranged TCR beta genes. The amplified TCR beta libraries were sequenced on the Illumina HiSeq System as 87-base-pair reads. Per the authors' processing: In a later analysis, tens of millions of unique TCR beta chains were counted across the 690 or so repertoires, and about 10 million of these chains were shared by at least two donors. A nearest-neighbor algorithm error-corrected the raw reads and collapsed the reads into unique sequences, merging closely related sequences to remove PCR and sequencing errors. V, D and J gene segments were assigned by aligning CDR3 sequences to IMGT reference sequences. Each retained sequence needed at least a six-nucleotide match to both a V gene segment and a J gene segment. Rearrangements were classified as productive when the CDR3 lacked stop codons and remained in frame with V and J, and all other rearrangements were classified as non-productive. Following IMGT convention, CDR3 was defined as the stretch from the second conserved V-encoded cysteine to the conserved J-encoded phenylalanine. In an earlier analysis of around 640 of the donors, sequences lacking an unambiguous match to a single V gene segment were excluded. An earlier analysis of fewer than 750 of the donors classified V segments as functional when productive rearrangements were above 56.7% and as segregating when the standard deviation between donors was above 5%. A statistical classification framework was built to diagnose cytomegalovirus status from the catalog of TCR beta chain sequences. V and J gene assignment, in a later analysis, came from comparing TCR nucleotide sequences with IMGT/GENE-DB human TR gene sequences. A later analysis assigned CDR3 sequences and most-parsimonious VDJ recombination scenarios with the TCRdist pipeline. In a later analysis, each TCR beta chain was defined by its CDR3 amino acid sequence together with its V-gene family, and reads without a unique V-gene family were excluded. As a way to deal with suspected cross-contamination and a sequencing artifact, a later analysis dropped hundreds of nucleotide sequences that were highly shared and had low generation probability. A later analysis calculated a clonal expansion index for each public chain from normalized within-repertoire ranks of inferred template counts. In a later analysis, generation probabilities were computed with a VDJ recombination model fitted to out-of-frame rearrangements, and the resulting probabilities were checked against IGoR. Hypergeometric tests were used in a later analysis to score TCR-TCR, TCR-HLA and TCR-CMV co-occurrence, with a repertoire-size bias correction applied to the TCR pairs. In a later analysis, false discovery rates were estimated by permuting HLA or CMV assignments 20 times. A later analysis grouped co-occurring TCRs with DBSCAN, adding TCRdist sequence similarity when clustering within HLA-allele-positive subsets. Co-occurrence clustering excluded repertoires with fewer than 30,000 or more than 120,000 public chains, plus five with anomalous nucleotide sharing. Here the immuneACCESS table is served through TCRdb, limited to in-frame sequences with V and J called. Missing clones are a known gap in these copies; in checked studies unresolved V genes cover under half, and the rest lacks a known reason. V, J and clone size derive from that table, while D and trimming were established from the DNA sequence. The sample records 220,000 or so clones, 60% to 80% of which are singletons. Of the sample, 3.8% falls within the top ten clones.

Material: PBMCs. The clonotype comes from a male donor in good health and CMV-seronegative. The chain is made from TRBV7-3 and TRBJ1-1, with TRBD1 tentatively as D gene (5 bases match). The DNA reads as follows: TGTGCCAGCAGCTTACAGGGGAACACTGAAGCTTTCTTT. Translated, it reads CASSLQGNTEAFF.